This TCR beta chain was profiled in a study of cytomegalovirus exposure and HLA in healthy donors. Study observations and caveats: Reports showed the classifier diagnosing cytomegalovirus status with high specificity and sensitivity. The authors confirmed in vitro that three CMV-associated chains were specific for CMV antigens.

Profiling relied on immunoSEQ multiplex PCR, and the TCRdb table lists in-frame clones only, not all of them. This sample yields fewer than 150,000 clones, of which about 91% are seen a single time; about 1.8% belongs to the top ten. The approximately 120-subject validation cohort, separate from the 666-subject first cohort, included the donors. Concerning this clone itself: Antigen unknown.

CDR1 and CDR2 from the germline V gene are SGHVS and FQNEAQ. V shed 5 bases and J 7 bases; nucleotides not matched to a gene: 21. CDR3 length equals 19 residues. This receptor was obtained from a young man in good health and CMV-seronegative. The V call is TRBV7-8, the J call TRBJ1-5; 9 bases map to TRBD1. The sample was PBMCs. CDR3 coding DNA: TGTGCCAGCAGCACAAGGGGTACGGGGGACAGGGTAATGGAACAGCCCCAGCATTTT. Protein product: CASSTRGTGDRVMEQPQHF.